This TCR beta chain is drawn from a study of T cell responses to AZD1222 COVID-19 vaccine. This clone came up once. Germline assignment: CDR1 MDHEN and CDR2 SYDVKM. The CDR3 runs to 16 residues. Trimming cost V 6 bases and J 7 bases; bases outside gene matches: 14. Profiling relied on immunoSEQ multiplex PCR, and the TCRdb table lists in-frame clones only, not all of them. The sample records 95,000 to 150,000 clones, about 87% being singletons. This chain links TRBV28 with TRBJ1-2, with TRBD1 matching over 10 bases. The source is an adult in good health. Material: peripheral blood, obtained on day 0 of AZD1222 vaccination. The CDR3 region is CASSNSIRQGAGGYTF. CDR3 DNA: TGTGCCAGCAGCAATAGTATCCGACAGGGGGCGGGTGGCTACACCTTC.